A single sample gave rise to the 18 T cell receptor beta chains below, sequenced in a study of post-analysis software for immune sequencing data. Unique molecular identifiers were carried by the TCR beta cDNA libraries. A single record per CDR3 protein comes from TCRdb applying MiXCR to the PCR reads. The sample has 400,000 to 500,000 distinct CDR3 sequences; roughly 40% are singletons. For these receptors, no antigen is known. The study, taken as a whole, reports: About five TRBV segments, including TRBV5-6, TRBV5-1 and TRBV20-1, were more frequent in patients than controls.

The source material was blood. These receptor sequences come from a girl aged 2 to 10 with multiple sclerosis.

The J gene is TRBJ1-1, the V gene TRBV27; 11 bases fit TRBD1. Per the germline V gene, CDR1 is MNHEY and CDR2 is SMNVEV (reference sequence). Trimming took 6 bases from V and 8 from J; bases not matched to a gene: 5. This CDR3 comprises 13 residues. The CDR3 DNA is TGTGCCAGCAGATTAGGGACAGGGGGGGAAGCTTTCTTT. It specifies CASRLGTGGEAFF.

This chain uses TRBV20-1 with TRBJ2-7; weak D call: TRBD1 (5 bases). The CDR3 extends over 14 amino acids. CDR1 DFQATT and CDR2 SNEGSKA come from the germline V gene (reference sequence). V gave up 6 bases and J gave up 1 base, with 16 bases separating them. As DNA, the CDR3 is TGCAGTGCAATGGACACTCTCTTTTCCTACGAGCAGTACTTC. Protein: CSAMDTLFSYEQYF.

The chain is built from TRBV28 and TRBJ1-6; D is uncertain. V was pared by 6 bases and J by 9 bases, with 18 bases between. Looked up from germline, CDR1 is MDHEN and CDR2 is SYDVKM. The CDR3 length is 15 residues. The CDR3, as DNA: TGTGCCAGCAGCTTTGGCCACTTCCTGCGTTCACCCCTCCACTTT. Its translation: CASSFGHFLRSPLHF.

The CDR3 coding sequence is TGTGCCAGCAGCTTCACACCGGGACTAGTCTCCGATGAGCAGTTCTTC. Translating it yields CASSFTPGLVSDEQFF. The chain uses TRBV28 and TRBJ2-1; 8 bases match TRBD2. V was pared by 6 bases and J by 8 bases, with 15 bases of the junction left unmatched. This CDR3 contains 16 residues. CDR1 and CDR2 from the germline V gene are MDHEN and SYDVKM.

This clonotype appeared a few times. The J gene is TRBJ2-7, the V gene TRBV10-3; TRBD1 or TRBD2 may be the D gene (6 bases each). CDR1 ENHRY and CDR2 SYGVKD come from the germline V gene. The CDR3 totals 16 residues. V was shortened by 2 bases and J by 1 base, with 15 bases between the two germline ends. The CDR3 region has the DNA TGTGCCATCAGTGAGGGGGGGCCAGGGGAGTCCTACGAGCAGTACTTC. It is translated as CAISEGGPGESYEQYF.

The chain combines TRBV7-3 with TRBJ2-4, with no clear D. With the DNA end fitting TRBJ2-5 better, the J assignment may be wrong. CDR3 size: 13 residues. The V gene's germline CDR1 is SGHTA and CDR2 FQGTGA. CDR3 DNA sequence: TGTGCCAGCAGCTTACTCCCCAGTGAGACCCAGTACTTC. Protein sequence: CASSLLPSETQYF.

As regards this clonotype: A read error may account for a junction end that differs from germline. The genes are TRBV7-8 and TRBJ2-1; 9 bases align to TRBD2. Germline CDR1 and CDR2: SGHVS and FQNEAQ. This CDR3 spans 15 amino acids. The CDR3 bases are TGTGCCAGCAGTTTAGCGGGAGTTACCTGGGGTGAGCAGTTCTTC. This gives the protein CASSLAGVTWGEQFF.

This clonotype occurred a few times. The chain links TRBV28 to TRBJ1-2, with no clear D. V lost 4 bases, J lost 8 bases, and 14 bases lay in between. This CDR3 has 13 amino acids. Germline CDR1 is MDHEN and CDR2 is SYDVKM. The CDR3: CASSSLPAGGYTF. CDR3 DNA: TGTGCCAGCAGTTCTCTACCCGCGGGGGGCTACACCTTC.

This clonotype was observed a handful of times. The rearrangement links TRBV28 to TRBJ1-5; D is undetermined. Looked up from germline, CDR1 is MDHEN and CDR2 is SYDVKM. This CDR3 region has 13 residues. With 1 base removed from V and 5 bases from J, the gap between germline ends came to 6 bases. CDR3 sequence reads: CASSLYRHQPQHF. DNA of the CDR3: TGTGCCAGCAGTTTATATAGGCATCAGCCCCAGCATTTT.

J is TRBJ2-1 and V is TRBV12-3 or TRBV12-4, with D hard to call. V was trimmed by 2 bases and J by 7 bases, leaving 12 bases between them. CDR3 size: 14 residues. The CDR3 loop reads CASSLTLNGNEQFF. CDR3 sequence (DNA): TGTGCCAGCAGTTTAACGCTAAATGGGAATGAGCAGTTCTTC.

The genes are TRBV6-6 and TRBJ2-3, with D maybe TRBD2 (6 bases). With 7 bases removed from V and 1 base from J, the gap between germline ends came to 18 bases. The CDR3 contains 16 residues. In germline, CDR1 is MNHNY, CDR2 SVGAGI (reference sequence). CDR3 residues: CASTHKRVGGTDTQYF. CDR3 in DNA: TGTGCCAGCACCCACAAGCGGGTCGGGGGCACAGATACGCAGTATTTT.

The chain is built from TRBV2 and TRBJ1-1; TRBD1 agrees at 7 bases. The CDR3 has 14 amino acids. The germline V gene encodes CDR1 SNHLY and CDR2 FYNNEI. After removal of 9 bases from V and 1 base from J, the junction contained 8 bases not matched to a gene. CDR3 loop: CASEQGQTNTEAFF. Here the CDR3 DNA reads TGTGCCAGTGAACAGGGGCAGACGAACACTGAAGCTTTCTTT.

The CDR3 is CASGLYMESLWNTGELFF. The CDR3 DNA reads TGTGCTAGCGGCTTATATATGGAGTCTCTTTGGAACACCGGGGAGCTGTTTTTT. V is TRBV7-7 and J is TRBJ2-2, with D perhaps TRBD2 (6 bases). The CDR3 covers 18 residues. In germline, CDR1 is SSHAT, CDR2 FNYEAQ (reference sequence). Full variable domain (outside the CDR3, taken from reference TRBV7-7 and TRBJ2-2): GAGVSQSPRYKVTKRGQDVTLRCDPISSHATLYWYQQALGQGPEFLTYFNYEAQPDKSGLPSDRFSAERPEGSISTLTIQRTEQRDSAMYRCASGLYMESLWNTGELFFGEGSRLTVL.

The V call is TRBV12-3 or TRBV12-4, the J call TRBJ2-7; 8 nucleotides line up with TRBD2. This CDR3 is 14 amino acids long. Unmatched junction bases numbered 10, after V lost 5 bases and J lost 7 bases. The CDR3 DNA is TGTGCCAGCAGTAAAGCGGGAGTCCTGGGGGAGCAGTACTTC. Residues: CASSKAGVLGEQYF.

The genes are TRBV5-5 and TRBJ1-2, with 8 bases matching TRBD1. The CDR3 is 16 residues long. V trimming: 2 bases; J trimming: 8 bases; junction bases outside the gene matches: 14. Per the germline V gene, CDR1 is SGHKS and CDR2 is YYEKEE (reference sequence). CDR3 loop: CASSFGTGSRVGGYTF. The CDR3 DNA reads TGTGCCAGCAGCTTTGGGACAGGTAGTCGTGTGGGAGGCTACACCTTC.

The rearrangement joins TRBV5-1 to TRBJ2-7; D is undetermined. Between the trimmed V and J ends, which lost 4 bases and 3 bases, there was a span of 11 bases. The CDR3 spans 13 residues. Per germline, CDR1 SGHRS and CDR2 YFSETQ. The CDR3 DNA reads as TGCGCCAGCAGCCCGCAGACGGGCTACGAGCAGTACTTC. Translated: CASSPQTGYEQYF.

This clonotype was seen repeatedly, ten times or more. The genes are TRBV7-2 and TRBJ2-7, with 8 bases fitting TRBD1. This CDR3 spans 14 amino acids. Trimming cost V 3 bases and J 5 bases; bases outside gene matches: 6. CDR1 and CDR2 from the germline V gene are SGHTA and FQGNSA. Written as DNA, the CDR3 is TGTGCCAGCAGCTTCGGAACAGGGGGTCACGAGCAGTACTTC. It yields the protein CASSFGTGGHEQYF.

Worth noting for this clonotype: Germline and junction disagree at one end, which may indicate a read error. This chain uses TRBV29-1 with TRBJ2-3, with 8 bases matching TRBD2. The length of the CDR3 is 19 residues. CDR1 is SQVTM and CDR2 is ANQGSEA in the germline V gene. The CDR3 DNA reads TGCGGCGTTGACTCCGCGATAGCGGGACCAGGGGCTCCTAGGGATACGCAGTATTTT. It is translated as CGVDSAIAGPGAPRDTQYF.